Each of the 28 T cell receptor beta chains below was sequenced from the same sample in a study of blood T cell repertoires in COVID-19. Only in-frame clones appear in the TCRdb table, and some are missing; sequencing was by immunoSEQ multiplex PCR. The sample carries about 250,000 clones, roughly 80% recorded once. The source material was PBMCs or T cells enriched from blood (not recorded which). Receptors originate from a man between 40 and 49 years old who had been exposed to COVID-19.

Only one count was recorded for this clone. The gene calls are TRBV12-1 and TRBJ1-2; the listed D gene, TRBD1, was not tested against the DNA. TRBV12-1 is noted as a pseudogene. This CDR3 spans 13 amino acids. Written as DNA, the CDR3 is TGTGCCAGCAGCTCCCGACAGGGATCAGGCTACACCTTC. Its protein product is CASSSRQGSGYTF.

The chain carries TRBV11-1 and TRBJ2-1, with TRBD1 matching over 7 bases. The V gene end was trimmed by 5 bases and the J gene end by 8 bases; junction bases not matched to a gene: 9. Germline V gene sequence: CDR1 SGHAT, CDR2 FQDESV (reference sequence). The CDR3 extends over 14 amino acids. In nucleotides, the CDR3 is TGTGCCAGCAGCCAGGGACAGCCCATGGATGAGCAGTTCTTC. Protein sequence: CASSQGQPMDEQFF. Filled out from reference TRBV11-1 and TRBJ2-1, the complete variable domain reads EAEVAQSPRYKITEKSQAVAFWCDPISGHATLYWYRQILGQGPELLVQFQDESVVDDSQLPKDRFSAERLKGVDSTLKIQPAELGDSAMYLCASSQGQPMDEQFFGPGTRLTVL.

The V gene is TRBV11-3, the J gene TRBJ1-3, with D unclear. CDR1 is SGHNT, CDR2 YENEEA, per germline. Between the trimmed V and J ends, which lost 2 bases and 0 bases, there was a span of 20 bases. The length of the CDR3 is 19 residues. The CDR3 nucleotides read TGTGCCAGCAGCTTATTAAAGCACGGAGGTTCTTTCTCTGGAAACACCATATATTTT. Translated: CASSLLKHGGSFSGNTIYF.

This clone was counted only a few times. The gene calls are TRBV16 and TRBJ2-7; D is ambiguous. The CDR3 is 12 residues long. CDR1 is KGHSY, CDR2 FQNENV, per germline. Trimming took 3 bases from V and 2 from J, leaving 5 bases between them. This CDR3 is CASSQAAYEQYF. CDR3 DNA sequence: TGTGCCAGCAGCCAGGCCGCCTACGAGCAGTACTTC. Full variable domain (missing parts from reference TRBV16 and TRBJ2-7): GEEVAQTPKHLVRGEGQKAKLYCAPIKGHSYVFWYQQVLKNEFKFLISFQNENVFDETGMPKERFSAKCLPNSPCSLEIQATKLEDSAVYFCASSQAAYEQYFGPGTRLTVT.

J is TRBJ1-4 and V is TRBV5-1; D is ambiguous. Trimming cost V 0 bases and J 2 bases, with 11 bases left between them. Germline CDR1 and CDR2: SGHRS and YFSETQ. This CDR3 region has 16 residues. The CDR3 protein is CASSLERQATNEKLFF. In DNA, the CDR3 is TGCGCCAGCAGCTTGGAGCGGCAGGCCACTAATGAAAAACTGTTTTTT.

The chain is built from TRBV30 and TRBJ1-2, with D possibly TRBD1 on 6 matching bases. There are 15 residues in the CDR3. Trimming pared 5 bases from V and 2 bases from J, leaving 18 bases between. Germline CDR1 is GTSNPN and CDR2 is SVGIG (reference sequence). The CDR3 reads CAWAPVEGVNYGYTF. The CDR3 DNA reads TGTGCCTGGGCCCCGGTTGAGGGGGTGAACTATGGCTACACCTTC.

This rearrangement joins TRBV5-1 to TRBJ2-6; D remains ambiguous. CDR1 and CDR2 (germline): SGHRS, YFSETQ. V lost 2 bases to trimming and J lost 3 bases, with 12 bases between them. CDR3 length: 16 amino acids. The CDR3 spells CASSFWPPGGANVLTF. CDR3 bases: TGCGCCAGCAGCTTTTGGCCACCGGGTGGGGCCAACGTCCTGACTTTC.

V is TRBV21-1 and J is TRBJ1-6. TRBV21-1 is deemed a pseudogene. The CDR3 is made up of 14 amino acids. The CDR3 DNA sequence: TGTGCCAGCAGCAAAAGAGTGGATAATTCACCCCTCCACTTT. This codes for CASSKRVDNSPLHF.

This clone was detected once. The CDR3 region is CAWSVSRDIRALGQYF. The CDR3 coding sequence is TGTGCCTGGAGTGTTTCCAGGGACATCCGGGCCCTGGGGCAGTACTTC. V gene TRBV30 combines with J gene TRBJ2-7; D may be TRBD1 (6 bases). V gave up 0 bases and J gave up 9 bases, with 24 bases separating them. The CDR3 contains 16 residues. From germline, CDR1 is GTSNPN and CDR2 SVGIG (reference sequence).

V usage is TRBV9 and J usage is TRBJ2-5; 7 bases match TRBD2. Germline CDR1 is SGDLS and CDR2 is YYNGEE. The CDR3 loop spans 15 amino acids. J lost 6 bases, V lost 0 bases, and 8 bases had no gene match. CDR3 DNA sequence: TGTGCCAGCAGCGTAGATGCGGGAGCAAGAAAGACCCAGTACTTC. Amino acid sequence: CASSVDAGARKTQYF.

This chain connects TRBV9 to TRBJ2-1; D possibly corresponds to TRBD1 (5 bases). There are 15 residues in the CDR3. CDR1 and CDR2 (germline): SGDLS, YYNGEE. Trimming removed 7 bases at V and 0 bases at J, with 14 bases between. The CDR3 bases are TGTGCCAGCTCCATAGATAGGGGCTCCTACAATGAGCAGTTCTTC. It is translated as CASSIDRGSYNEQFF.

The rearrangement joins TRBV14 to TRBJ2-7; 12 bases are shared with TRBD2. CDR3 length: 14 residues. With V trimmed by 3 bases and J by 4 bases, 1 base remained unmatched. The germline V gene has CDR1 SGHDN and CDR2 FVKESK. CDR3 DNA: TGTGCCAGCAGCCAGGGACTAGCGGGTTACGAGCAGTACTTC. Its protein product is CASSQGLAGYEQYF.

CDR3 region: CASKAFPGTSLDEQFF. Written as DNA, the CDR3 is TGTGCCAGCAAAGCTTTCCCCGGGACTAGTCTCGATGAGCAGTTCTTC. V is TRBV2 and J is TRBJ2-1; 8 bases fit TRBD2. CDR3 length: 16 amino acids. Trimming removed 7 bases from V and 8 bases from J; junction bases left unmatched: 16. In germline, CDR1 is SNHLY, CDR2 FYNNEI. The entire variable domain, with the rest obtained from reference TRBV2 and TRBJ2-1, is as follows: EPEVTQTPSHQVTQMGQEVILRCVPISNHLYFYWYRQILGQKVEFLVSFYNNEISEKSEIFDDQFSVERPDGSNFTLKIRSTKLEDSAMYFCASKAFPGTSLDEQFFGPGTRLTVL.

This clone was seen only once. The chain joins TRBV24-1 to TRBJ2-1; TRBD2 matches 10 bases. Germline V CDR1 and CDR2: KGHDR, SFDVKD. The CDR3 covers 16 residues. The V gene end was trimmed by 4 bases and the J gene end by 8 bases; junction bases not matched to a gene: 10. CDR3 coding DNA: TGTGCCACCAGTGACCCCGGGACTAGCGCGGTCGATGAGCAGTTCTTC. Amino acids: CATSDPGTSAVDEQFF.

The rearrangement joins TRBV19 to TRBJ1-1, with D perhaps TRBD1 (5 bases). This CDR3 spans 14 amino acids. Germline CDR1 reads LNHDA; CDR2 reads SQIVND (reference sequence). V lost 6 bases and J 2 bases, leaving 13 bases between the germline ends. CDR3 protein: CASSQPQGNTEAFF. DNA for the CDR3: TGTGCCAGTAGCCAACCTCAGGGCAACACTGAAGCTTTCTTT.

The chain links TRBV30 to TRBJ2-1; D perhaps matches TRBD2 (5 bases). The CDR3 covers 14 residues. In germline, CDR1 is GTSNPN, CDR2 SVGIG (reference sequence). The germline V and J ends were trimmed by 1 base and 5 bases, with 12 bases remaining between them. CDR3 DNA: TGTGCCTGGAGTGGAAGCGGTTGGGACAATGAGCAGTTCTTC. Translated, it gives CAWSGSGWDNEQFF. Combining the CDR3 with reference TRBV30 and TRBJ2-1 gives the whole variable domain SQTIHQWPATLVQPVGSPLSLECTVEGTSNPNLYWYRQAAGRGLQLLFYSVGIGQISSEVPQNLSASRPQDRQFILSSKKLLLSDSGFYLCAWSGSGWDNEQFFGPGTRLTVL.

The V call is TRBV5-1, the J call TRBJ1-1; 9 nucleotides agree with TRBD1. J gave up 1 base and V 2 bases, and 6 bases lay outside the gene matches. The CDR3 is 16 residues long. Germline-derived CDR1 and CDR2 are SGHRS and YFSETQ. The CDR3: CASSFGDRDSNTEAFF. Here the CDR3 DNA reads TGCGCCAGCAGCTTTGGGGACAGGGATTCGAACACTGAAGCTTTCTTT.

V gene TRBV19 combines with J gene TRBJ2-2; tentatively, D is TRBD1 (5 bases). The CDR3 has 15 amino acids. Germline CDR1 reads LNHDA; CDR2 reads SQIVND (reference sequence). V was trimmed by 6 bases and J by 5 bases, leaving 16 bases between them. CDR3 DNA: TGTGCCAGTAGCCCGGACACGAGTGTTACCGGGGAGCTGTTTTTT. Its translation: CASSPDTSVTGELFF.

This clone came up a few times. This chain links TRBV29-1 with TRBJ2-4; tentative D call: TRBD1 (5 bases). The V end was cut by 6 bases, the J end by 5 bases, with 14 bases between. The CDR3 length is 13 residues. Germline values: CDR1 SQVTM, CDR2 ANQGSEA. Here the CDR3 reads CSVAATTENIQYF. DNA for the CDR3: TGCAGCGTCGCTGCTACGACAGAAAACATTCAGTACTTC.

The rearrangement uses TRBV19 and TRBJ1-5; the D is unclear. This CDR3 has 15 residues. The germline V gene has CDR1 LNHDA and CDR2 SQIVND (reference sequence). The germline V and J ends were trimmed by 0 bases and 1 base, with 7 bases remaining between them. The CDR3 DNA is TGTGCCAGTAGTATAGAGGTACGGAGCAATCAGCCCCAGCATTTT. Its translation: CASSIEVRSNQPQHF. Together with reference TRBV19 and TRBJ1-5, the CDR3 gives the full variable domain: DGGITQSPKYLFRKEGQNVTLSCEQNLNHDAMYWYRQDPGQGLRLIYYSQIVNDFQKGDIAEGYSVSREKKESFPLTVTSAQKNPTAFYLCASSIEVRSNQPQHFGDGTRLSIL.

The V and J genes are TRBV6-1 and TRBJ2-5, with 9 bases identical to TRBD1. V lost 2 bases, J lost 2 bases, and 18 bases stayed unmatched. The CDR3 spans 20 residues. Germline loops: CDR1 MNHNS, CDR2 SASEGT. This CDR3 is CASSEYRLQVNRGRQETQYF. The CDR3 DNA reads TGTGCCAGCAGTGAATATCGGCTCCAGGTGAACAGGGGGCGTCAAGAGACCCAGTACTTC.

The gene calls are TRBV11-1 and TRBJ2-7; TRBD1 matches 11 bases. The J segment lost 2 bases and the V segment lost 4 bases, leaving 1 base of the junction unmatched. Germline loops: CDR1 SGHAT, CDR2 FQDESV (reference sequence). The CDR3 covers 14 residues. The CDR3 reads CASSWGQGAYEQYF. DNA of the CDR3: TGTGCCAGCAGCTGGGGACAGGGGGCCTACGAGCAGTACTTC.

The CDR3 DNA reads TGTGCCATCAGTGGTCGACTTGGCTACGAGCAGTACTTC. The encoded protein is CAISGRLGYEQYF. The chain combines TRBV10-3 with TRBJ2-7; no firm D call. V dropped 4 bases and J dropped 3 bases, with 10 bases sitting between them. The CDR3 runs to 13 residues. Looked up from germline, CDR1 is ENHRY and CDR2 is SYGVKD.

This clone was detected a few times. The chain couples TRBV29-1 to TRBJ2-7; a possible D gene is TRBD1 (5 bases). Germline-derived CDR1 and CDR2 are SQVTM and ANQGSEA. CDR3 length: 13 amino acids. The V end was cut by 6 bases, the J end by 5 bases, with 17 bases between. This CDR3 reads CSVGYGEGDEQYF. In DNA form, the CDR3 reads TGCAGCGTAGGCTATGGGGAAGGGGACGAGCAGTACTTC.

This chain uses TRBV19 with TRBJ2-5, with 7 nucleotides matching TRBD2. The germline V gene encodes CDR1 LNHDA and CDR2 SQIVND (reference sequence). V lost 3 bases, J lost 5 bases, and 9 bases stayed unmatched. This CDR3 spans 15 amino acids. CDR3 in amino acids: CASSMGGRLVETQYF. The DNA of the CDR3 is TGTGCCAGTAGTATGGGGGGGAGGTTAGTGGAGACCCAGTACTTC.

The J gene is TRBJ1-1, the V gene TRBV18; 7 bases are a match to TRBD1. The V gene's germline CDR1 is KGHSH and CDR2 LQKENI. V was pared by 5 bases and J by 7 bases, with 7 bases of the junction left unmatched. The CDR3 contains 13 residues. The CDR3 loop is CASSTTGEGEAFF. The DNA of the CDR3 is TGTGCCAGCTCAACCACAGGGGAAGGTGAAGCTTTCTTT.

The chain couples TRBV2 to TRBJ2-3, with TRBD2 matching over 10 bases. CDR1 is SNHLY, CDR2 FYNNEI, per germline. Trimming removed 7 bases from V and 0 bases from J; junction bases left unmatched: 1. This CDR3 is built from 14 residues. The CDR3, as DNA: TGTGCCAGCAATAGCGGGAGGAGCACAGATACGCAGTATTTT. Encoded protein: CASNSGRSTDTQYF.

The rearrangement links TRBV14 to TRBJ2-2; 10 bases line up with TRBD1. CDR3 size: 16 residues. CDR1 and CDR2 (germline): SGHDN, FVKESK. Trimming removed 2 bases from V and 6 bases from J; junction bases left unmatched: 6. The CDR3 region has the DNA TGTGCCAGCAGCCAACTGACAGGGGGCAAGGCCGGGGAGCTGTTTTTT. This codes for CASSQLTGGKAGELFF. Combining the CDR3 with reference TRBV14 and TRBJ2-2 gives the whole variable domain EAGVTQFPSHSVIEKGQTVTLRCDPISGHDNLYWYRRVMGKEIKFLLHFVKESKQDESGMPNNRFLAERTGGTYSTLKVQPAELEDSGVYFCASSQLTGGKAGELFFGEGSRLTVL.